This T cell receptor (beta chain) was sequenced for a study of beta chain features in type 1 diabetes. Study conclusions and caveats: Still unanswered here is whether HLA type influences TCRB rearrangement. The study found that naive, central memory and Treg TCRB repertoires appeared more similar in patients than in healthy donors. For Type 1 diabetes patients, all four CD4+ subsets carried TCRB CDR3s that were moderately but significantly shorter. Patients with type 1 diabetes carried fewer insertions and had more deletions at their VDJ junctions.

On this clone: Its antigen is not identified.

This CDR3 contains 16 residues. Trimming took off 3 bases at V and 0 bases at J, with 12 bases between the two ends. The germline gives CDR1 SGDLS, CDR2 YYNGEE. The investigators reverse transcribed all of the isolated RNA, so they sequenced expressed TCRB transcripts. TCRdb keeps only in-frame clones here, not all; method: immunoSEQ multiplex PCR. The sample holds about 620,000 clones, around 15% seen once. The source material was naive CD4+ T cells from blood. The origin of this receptor is a man aged 18 to 29 in good health. The chain carries TRBV9 and TRBJ1-4, with D tentatively TRBD1 (5 bases). The CDR3 sequence: CASSGGGGSTNEKLFF. DNA of the CDR3: TGTGCCAGCAGCGGCGGGGGAGGGTCAACTAATGAAAAACTGTTTTTT.